What follows are 22 T cell receptor beta chains derived from one specimen sequenced in a study of T cells in Graves' hyperthyroidism and ophthalmopathy (dated by TCRdb to the late 2010s). To prepare the library, multiplex PCR was applied. TCRdb records Illumina HiSeq 2000 as the sequencer. Amplification of TCR beta CDR3 regions was carried out from RNA transcripts. The TCR CDR3 was subjected to a first round of RT-PCR using the HTBI primer set and the Qiagen OneStep RT-PCR kit. TCRdb took the public reads, trimmed them with fastp at Q25, ran MiXCR for clone calling and kept in-frame beta chains. Every distinct CDR3 protein forms one entry, paired with its most common genes and DNA. The sample has around 300,000 distinct CDR3 sequences on record, 22% of them singletons. Clones ranked in the top ten supply roughly 60% of the sample. The sample consisted of blood. The source is a man in his thirties or forties with Graves' ophthalmopathy.

This sequence joins TRBV19 and TRBJ1-1; 7 bases map to TRBD1. The CDR3 runs to 14 residues. Germline values: CDR1 LNHDA, CDR2 SQIVND (reference sequence). After removal of 1 base from V and 10 bases from J, the junction contained 9 bases not matched to a gene. The CDR3 bases are TGTGCCAGTAGTATAGGAGGAGGGGGCGAATTAGCTTTCTTT. Residues: CASSIGGGGELAFF.

In this sample, this clonotype turned up a few times. This chain uses TRBV12-3 or TRBV12-4 with TRBJ1-1; tentative D call: TRBD1 (6 bases). V was cut by 7 bases and J by 0 bases, with 9 bases left in between. The CDR3 is 13 residues long. The CDR3 coding sequence is TGTGCCAGCACGACAGGCATGAACACTGAAGCTTTCTTT. Its protein product is CASTTGMNTEAFF.

The V call is TRBV18, the J call TRBJ2-7, with 7 bases that match TRBD2. Germline CDR1 KGHSH, CDR2 LQKENI. The trim removed 5 bases at V and 0 bases at J, leaving 10 bases unmatched. The CDR3 runs 16 residues. Here the CDR3 DNA reads TGTGCCAGCTCAACCAAAGGCGGGAGTGGCTCCTACGAGCAGTACTTC. This encodes CASSTKGGSGSYEQYF.

The chain recombines TRBV20-1 with TRBJ2-2; tentatively, D is TRBD2 (5 bases). CDR1 is DFQATT, CDR2 SNEGSKA, per germline (reference sequence). CDR3 length: 17 amino acids. Trimming cost V 0 bases and J 1 base, with 15 bases left between them. Here the CDR3 reads CSARDPRGRENTGELFF. In DNA form, the CDR3 reads TGCAGTGCTAGAGATCCTCGGGGAAGGGAGAACACCGGGGAGCTGTTTTTT.

This clonotype was recorded only once. The chain joins TRBV20-1 to TRBJ2-7; D perhaps matches TRBD2 (6 bases). Germline CDR1 is DFQATT and CDR2 is SNEGSKA (reference sequence). V lost 1 base, J lost 2 bases, and 12 bases lay in between. CDR3 length equals 14 residues. CDR3 nucleotide sequence: TGCAGTGCTAGAGTACCTAGCGCGGCCTACGAGCAGTACTTC. This sequence encodes CSARVPSAAYEQYF.

The CDR3 bases are TGTGCCAGCAGCTTTGGACTAGCGGGAGAGTACGAGCAGTACTTC. Its protein is CASSFGLAGEYEQYF. The rearrangement joins TRBV11-2 to TRBJ2-7, with 13 bases matching TRBD2. V lost 3 bases, J lost 4 bases, and 3 bases stayed unmatched. CDR1 and CDR2 from the germline V gene are SGHAT and FQNNGV. There are 15 residues in the CDR3.

The chain has TRBV5-1 and TRBJ2-2; D is perhaps TRBD2 (6 bases). The germline CDR1 and CDR2 sequences are SGHRS and YFSETQ. There are 17 residues in the CDR3. V gave up 6 bases and J gave up 5 bases, with 23 bases separating them. The CDR3 protein is CASTPNLRLGGTGELFF. CDR3 DNA: TGCGCCAGCACCCCTAACCTGAGGCTGGGGGGAACCGGGGAGCTGTTTTTT.

In this sample, this clonotype turned up a few times. The chain has TRBV18 and TRBJ2-7, with D uncertain. This CDR3 comprises 15 residues. V lost 3 bases to trimming and J lost 3 bases, with 15 bases between them. The germline CDR1 and CDR2 sequences are KGHSH and LQKENI. The CDR3 DNA reads TGTGCCAGCTCACCTCTTTCTTGGGCTGGCTACGAGCAGTACTTC. Translated, it gives CASSPLSWAGYEQYF.

The chain joins TRBV5-6 to TRBJ1-1; D call uncertain. CDR3 size: 15 residues. With 2 bases removed from V and 3 bases from J, the gap between germline ends came to 14 bases. The germline V gene encodes CDR1 SGHDT and CDR2 YYEEEE. DNA of the CDR3: TGTGCCAGCAGCTTTTTGACGGAGTCTTACACTGAAGCTTTCTTT. As protein: CASSFLTESYTEAFF.

This sequence joins TRBV12-5 and TRBJ1-4, with D possibly being TRBD1 (5 bases). Germline V gene data show CDR1 as LGHNT and CDR2 as FRNRAP. CDR3 length equals 12 residues. V was shortened by 8 bases and J by 8 bases, with 12 bases between the two germline ends. The chain's CDR3 is CASSGPDEKLFF. The CDR3 DNA reads TGTGCTAGTTCGGGGCCAGACGAAAAACTGTTTTTT.

This clonotype was seen a handful of times. The chain combines TRBV4-1 with TRBJ2-7; 8 bases fit TRBD2. V shed 0 bases, J shed 3 bases, and the junction held 10 bases outside the gene matches. Germline V gene lookup returns CDR1 MGHRA and CDR2 YSYEKL. This CDR3 is built from 17 residues. The CDR3 loop is CASSQDGRAGALYEQYF. CDR3 DNA: TGCGCCAGCAGCCAAGATGGGAGAGCGGGAGCCCTCTACGAGCAGTACTTC.

This clonotype was found once. The chain carries TRBV6-6 and TRBJ1-1, with 10 nucleotides matching TRBD1. J was trimmed by 4 bases and V by 0 bases; bases with no gene match: 14. Germline CDR1 reads MNHNY; CDR2 reads SVGAGI (reference sequence). The CDR3 extends over 19 amino acids. The CDR3 DNA sequence: TGTGCCAGCAGTTACTCGCGACAGGGGGCGAGAATGTTAAGCACTGAAGCTTTCTTT. This encodes CASSYSRQGARMLSTEAFF.

This clonotype was seen just once. This chain links TRBV5-1 with TRBJ1-2; 7 nucleotides agree with TRBD1. This CDR3 contains 15 residues. The germline CDR1 and CDR2 sequences are SGHRS and YFSETQ. Losses at the gene ends were 0 bases for V and 5 bases for J; bases not matched to a gene: 7. The chain's CDR3 is CASSLGGGGIYGYTF. CDR3 in DNA: TGCGCCAGCAGCTTGGGAGGGGGCGGTATATATGGCTACACCTTC.

The chain employs TRBV6-5 and TRBJ2-7; D remains unclear. Germline V lookup: CDR1 MNHEY, CDR2 SVGAGI. The CDR3 contains 15 residues. Trimming took off 10 bases at V and 5 bases at J, with 24 bases between the two ends. CDR3 sequence: CAISYTSTDWNEQYF. CDR3 nucleotide sequence: TGTGCCATCAGCTACACCAGCACCGATTGGAACGAGCAGTACTTC.

The chain joins TRBV6-1 to TRBJ1-5, with D possibly TRBD1 on 6 matching bases. Germline CDR1 reads MNHNS; CDR2 reads SASEGT. Trimming pared 5 bases from V and 5 bases from J, leaving 13 bases between. CDR3 size: 14 residues. The CDR3 loop reads CASSPWDTDQPQHF. The DNA for the CDR3 is TGTGCCAGCAGTCCATGGGACACCGATCAGCCCCAGCATTTT.

This clonotype was seen repeatedly, ten times or more. The chain carries TRBV5-1 and TRBJ2-6; TRBD1 matches at 7 bases. Germline V gene data show CDR1 as SGHRS and CDR2 as YFSETQ. J gave up 2 bases and V 5 bases, and 4 bases lay outside the gene matches. There are 15 residues in the CDR3. CDR3: CASREGTAGANVLTF. CDR3 bases: TGCGCCAGCAGAGAGGGGACAGCTGGGGCCAACGTCCTGACTTTC.

The V gene is TRBV3-1, the J gene TRBJ1-2, with a tentative D call TRBD1 (5 bases). In germline, CDR1 is LGHDT, CDR2 YNNKEL (reference sequence). V was trimmed by 6 bases and J by 4 bases, leaving 15 bases between them. The CDR3 sequence is 14 residues long. The DNA of the CDR3 is TGTGCCAGCAGTCCCTTAGGGGACTCCTATGGCTACACCTTC. It yields the protein CASSPLGDSYGYTF. The complete variable domain, with remaining parts taken from reference TRBV3-1 and TRBJ1-2, reads DTAVSQTPKYLVTQMGNDKSIKCEQNLGHDTMYWYKQDSKKFLKIMFSYNNKELIINETVPNRFSPKSPDKAHLNLHINSLELGDSAVYFCASSPLGDSYGYTFGSGTRLTVV.

This clonotype appeared many times. The chain combines TRBV20-1 with TRBJ2-3, with 8 bases lining up with TRBD2. There are 14 residues in the CDR3. Germline CDR1 and CDR2: DFQATT and SNEGSKA (reference sequence). V lost 3 bases and J lost 1; bases outside the gene matches: 3. The CDR3 sequence is CSASRREGTDTQYF. The CDR3 region has the DNA TGCAGTGCTAGCCGGCGGGAGGGCACAGATACGCAGTATTTT.

CDR3 protein: CASSLGTWRSPLHF. The CDR3 nucleotides are TGTGCCAGCAGCTTAGGGACATGGCGATCACCCCTCCACTTT. The rearrangement uses TRBV7-9 and TRBJ1-6, with a tentative D call TRBD1 (5 bases). This CDR3 comprises 14 residues. CDR1 is SEHNR and CDR2 is FQNEAQ in the germline V gene (reference sequence). The germline V and J ends were trimmed by 1 base and 10 bases, with 11 bases remaining between them.

This clonotype appeared a few times. This chain links TRBV30 with TRBJ1-5; D perhaps matches TRBD1 (5 bases). V was clipped by 4 bases and J by 9 bases, with 22 bases between them. Germline values: CDR1 GTSNPN, CDR2 SVGIG (reference sequence). This CDR3 has 15 amino acids. The CDR3 loop reads CAWKDVGRANSPQHF. The CDR3 DNA reads as TGTGCCTGGAAAGATGTCGGCAGGGCGAATTCGCCCCAGCATTTT.

Ten or more counts support this clonotype. This chain connects TRBV11-2 to TRBJ2-1, with D unresolved. Germline-derived CDR1 and CDR2 are SGHAT and FQNNGV. The CDR3 sequence is 17 residues long. V lost 4 bases, J lost 6 bases, and 22 bases lay in between. CDR3 amino acids: CASSSSGKTLFLNEQFF. CDR3 bases: TGTGCCAGCAGCTCTAGTGGAAAGACCCTTTTTCTCAATGAGCAGTTCTTC.

This chain connects TRBV5-1 to TRBJ2-7; TRBD2 matches 8 bases. Looked up from germline, CDR1 is SGHRS and CDR2 is YFSETQ. The CDR3 length is 14 residues. V was pared by 4 bases and J by 2 bases, with 5 bases of the junction left unmatched. Here the CDR3 DNA reads TGCGCCAGCAGCCAGCGGGAGATCCCCTACGAGCAGTACTTC. Its translation is CASSQREIPYEQYF.